The entry below describes one TCR beta chain. What it binds is unknown. Making use of molecular barcodes, quantitative 5'-RACE generated TCR beta libraries. From the 5' RACE reads, TCRdb called clonotypes with MiXCR, one entry per CDR3 protein. The data show some 700,000 distinct CDR3 sequences, with around 20% seen just once and around 20% held by the top ten. From germline, CDR1 is MDHEN and CDR2 SYDVKM. CDR3 size: 16 residues. V was pared by 4 bases and J by 5 bases, with 6 bases of the junction left unmatched. This entry comes from a study of CD8 T cells in ankylosing spondylitis. Overall study results and limits: Disease-linked clones displayed a CD8+ phenotype and appeared relatively rarely in peripheral blood. Disease-linked clones reportedly showed significant enrichment in matched ankylosing spondylitis synovial fluid. A TCR beta motif made of fewer than ten highly homologous variants seemed typical of ankylosing spondylitis blood.

The clonotype was recovered from a male donor with ankylosing spondylitis. Sequenced material: blood, either unsorted or a sorted T cell fraction (not recorded which). The chain is built from TRBV28 and TRBJ2-3; TRBD2 matches 13 bases. In DNA form, the CDR3 reads TGTGCCAGCAGTTCCCGGACTAGCGGGAGACGAGATACGCAGTATTTT. Amino acid sequence: CASSSRTSGRRDTQYF.